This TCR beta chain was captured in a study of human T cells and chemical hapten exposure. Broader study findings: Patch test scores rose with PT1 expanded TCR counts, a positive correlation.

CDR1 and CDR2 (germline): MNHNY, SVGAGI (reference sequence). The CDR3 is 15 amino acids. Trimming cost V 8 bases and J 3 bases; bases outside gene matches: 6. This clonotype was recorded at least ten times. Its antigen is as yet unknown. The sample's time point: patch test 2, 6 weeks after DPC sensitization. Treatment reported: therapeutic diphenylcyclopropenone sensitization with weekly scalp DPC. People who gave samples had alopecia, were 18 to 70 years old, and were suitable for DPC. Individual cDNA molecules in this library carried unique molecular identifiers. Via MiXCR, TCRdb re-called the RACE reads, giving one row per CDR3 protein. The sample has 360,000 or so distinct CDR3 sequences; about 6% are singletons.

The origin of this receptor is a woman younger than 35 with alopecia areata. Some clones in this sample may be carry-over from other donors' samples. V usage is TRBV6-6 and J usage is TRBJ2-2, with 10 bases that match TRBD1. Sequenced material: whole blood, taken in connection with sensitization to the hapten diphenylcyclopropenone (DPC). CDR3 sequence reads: CASRPGTGDTGELFF. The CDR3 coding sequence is TGTGCCAGCCGCCCCGGGACAGGGGACACCGGGGAGCTGTTTTTT.